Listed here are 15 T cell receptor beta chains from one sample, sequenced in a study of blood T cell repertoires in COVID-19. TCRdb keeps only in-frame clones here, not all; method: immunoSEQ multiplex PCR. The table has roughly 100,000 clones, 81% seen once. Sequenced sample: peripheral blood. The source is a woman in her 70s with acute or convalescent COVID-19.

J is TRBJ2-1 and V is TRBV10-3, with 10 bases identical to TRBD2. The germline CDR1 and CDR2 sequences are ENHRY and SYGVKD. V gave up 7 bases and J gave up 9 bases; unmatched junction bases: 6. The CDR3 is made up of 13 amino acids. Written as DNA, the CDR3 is TGTGCCATCATTCCTAGCGGGAGACGTGAGCAGTTCTTC. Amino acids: CAIIPSGRREQFF.

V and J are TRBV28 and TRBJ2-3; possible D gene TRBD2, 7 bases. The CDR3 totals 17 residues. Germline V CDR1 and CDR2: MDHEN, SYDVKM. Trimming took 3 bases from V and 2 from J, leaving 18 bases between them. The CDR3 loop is CASSFPTLGGATDTQYF. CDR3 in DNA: TGTGCCAGCAGTTTCCCTACCCTGGGGGGGGCCACAGATACGCAGTATTTT.

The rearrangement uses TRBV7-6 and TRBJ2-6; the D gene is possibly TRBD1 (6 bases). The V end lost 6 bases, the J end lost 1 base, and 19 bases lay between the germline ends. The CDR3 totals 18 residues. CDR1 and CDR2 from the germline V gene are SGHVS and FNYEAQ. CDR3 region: CASSWGQGWESGANVLTF. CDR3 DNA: TGTGCCAGCAGTTGGGGGCAAGGGTGGGAGTCTGGGGCCAACGTCCTGACTTTC.

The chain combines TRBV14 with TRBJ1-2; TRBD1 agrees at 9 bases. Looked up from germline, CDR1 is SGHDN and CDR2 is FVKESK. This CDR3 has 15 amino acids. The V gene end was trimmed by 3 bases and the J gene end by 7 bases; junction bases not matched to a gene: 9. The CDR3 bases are TGTGCCAGCAGCCACCAGCGGGGACAGGGAAGTGGCTACACCTTC. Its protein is CASSHQRGQGSGYTF.

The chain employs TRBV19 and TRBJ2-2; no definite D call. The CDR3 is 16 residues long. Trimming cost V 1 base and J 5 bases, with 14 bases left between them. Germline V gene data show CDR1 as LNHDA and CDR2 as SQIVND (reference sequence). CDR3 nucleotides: TGTGCCAGTAGTATAGCGGCTATTAGCCGTACCGGGGAGCTGTTTTTT. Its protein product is CASSIAAISRTGELFF.

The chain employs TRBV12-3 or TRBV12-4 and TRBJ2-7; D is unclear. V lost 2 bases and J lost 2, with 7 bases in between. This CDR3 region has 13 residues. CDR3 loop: CASSLKPTYEQYF. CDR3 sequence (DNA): TGTGCCAGCAGTTTAAAGCCGACCTACGAGCAGTACTTC.

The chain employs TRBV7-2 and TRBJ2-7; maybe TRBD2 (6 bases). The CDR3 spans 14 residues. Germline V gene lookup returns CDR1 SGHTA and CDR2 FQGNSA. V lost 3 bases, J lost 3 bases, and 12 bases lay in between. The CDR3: CASSLIVTSYEQYF. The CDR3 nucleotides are TGTGCCAGCAGCTTGATCGTGACTAGCTACGAGCAGTACTTC.

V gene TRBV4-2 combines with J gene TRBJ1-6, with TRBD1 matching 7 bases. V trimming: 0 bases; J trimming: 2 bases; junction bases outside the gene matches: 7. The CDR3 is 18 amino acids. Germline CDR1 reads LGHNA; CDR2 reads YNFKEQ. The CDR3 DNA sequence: TGTGCCAGCAGCCAAGATCCTCAGGGGGTGACCTATAATTCACCCCTCCACTTT. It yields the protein CASSQDPQGVTYNSPLHF.

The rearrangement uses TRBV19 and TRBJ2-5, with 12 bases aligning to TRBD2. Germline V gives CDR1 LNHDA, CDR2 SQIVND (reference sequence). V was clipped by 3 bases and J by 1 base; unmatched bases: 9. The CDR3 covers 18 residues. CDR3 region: CASSMAGGTSGRQETQYF. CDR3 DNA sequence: TGTGCCAGTAGTATGGCCGGGGGGACTAGCGGGCGCCAAGAGACCCAGTACTTC.

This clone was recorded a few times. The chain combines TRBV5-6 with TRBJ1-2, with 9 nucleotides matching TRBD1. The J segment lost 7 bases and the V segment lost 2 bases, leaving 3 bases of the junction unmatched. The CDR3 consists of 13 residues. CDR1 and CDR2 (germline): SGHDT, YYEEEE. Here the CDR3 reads CASSFGDRAGYTF. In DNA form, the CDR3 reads TGTGCCAGCAGCTTCGGGGACAGGGCTGGCTACACCTTC. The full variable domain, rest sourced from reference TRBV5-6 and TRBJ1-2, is DAGVTQSPTHLIKTRGQQVTLRCSPKSGHDTVSWYQQALGQGPQFIFQYYEEEERQRGNFPDRFSGHQFPNYSSELNVNALLLGDSALYLCASSFGDRAGYTFGSGTRLTVV.

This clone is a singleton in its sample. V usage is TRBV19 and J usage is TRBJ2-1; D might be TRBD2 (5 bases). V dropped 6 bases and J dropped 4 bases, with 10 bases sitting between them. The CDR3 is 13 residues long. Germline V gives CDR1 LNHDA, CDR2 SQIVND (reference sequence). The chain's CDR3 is CASRKAEYNEQFF. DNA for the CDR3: TGTGCCAGTAGGAAAGCGGAATACAATGAGCAGTTCTTC.

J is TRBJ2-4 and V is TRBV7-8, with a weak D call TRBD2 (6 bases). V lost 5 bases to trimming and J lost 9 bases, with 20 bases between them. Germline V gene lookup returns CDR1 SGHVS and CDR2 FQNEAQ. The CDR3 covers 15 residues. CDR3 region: CASSNGRGKGGIQYF. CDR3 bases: TGTGCCAGCAGCAACGGGAGAGGGAAGGGAGGCATTCAGTACTTC.

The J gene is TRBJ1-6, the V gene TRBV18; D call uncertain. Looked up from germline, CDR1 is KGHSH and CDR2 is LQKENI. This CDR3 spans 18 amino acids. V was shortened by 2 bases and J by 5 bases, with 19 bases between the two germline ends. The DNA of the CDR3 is TGTGCCAGCTCACCAAACGTCGGCCTCGGCCGGGATAATTCACCCCTCCACTTT. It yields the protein CASSPNVGLGRDNSPLHF.

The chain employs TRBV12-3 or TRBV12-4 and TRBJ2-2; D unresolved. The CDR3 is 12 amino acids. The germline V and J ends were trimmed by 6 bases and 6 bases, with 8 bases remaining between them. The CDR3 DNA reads TGTGCCAGCAGCCCAACATCCGGGGAGCTGTTTTTT. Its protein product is CASSPTSGELFF.

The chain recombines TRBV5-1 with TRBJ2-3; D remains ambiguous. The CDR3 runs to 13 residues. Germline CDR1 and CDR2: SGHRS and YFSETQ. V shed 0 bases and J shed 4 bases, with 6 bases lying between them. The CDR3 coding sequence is TGCGCCAGCAGCTTGGCCCAGTCAGATACGCAGTATTTT. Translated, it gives CASSLAQSDTQYF.